This T cell receptor (beta chain) emerged from a study of vaccination and CD4 T cells after COVID-19. Across the whole study: Comprising six males and four females, the convalescent participants counted two Hispanic individuals among them. Samples were taken after vaccination, a median of around 76 days after dose two, with a range of 14 to 241. Cultures that served as controls received a CEFX pool, an HIV-1 Nef pool, or no peptide.

CDR1 MNHNS and CDR2 SASEGT come from the germline V gene. V gave up 3 bases and J gave up 0 bases, with 5 bases separating them. The CDR3 has 13 residues. Sample treatment: approximately 9-day PBMC culture with coronavirus spike peptide pools or control peptides (ViraFEST assay). By negative selection, CD4+ T cells were isolated once culture had run for nine to ten days. As regards this clonotype: The antigen is undetermined.

The assay that was used to sequence DNA from cultured CD4+ T cells was the Oncomine TCR Beta short-read assay. Each CDR3 protein gets one entry after TCRdb re-called the PCR reads with MiXCR. The table lists 15,000 or so distinct CDR3 sequences, approximately 50% of them singletons. The rearrangement uses TRBV6-1 and TRBJ1-1; D uncertain. The receptor was derived from a human donor who received a COVID-19 vaccine. The specimen comprised CD4+ T cells from blood, cultured in vitro, sampled before SARS-CoV-2 vaccination. The CDR3 sequence is CASSETMNTEAFF. CDR3 nucleotides: TGTGCCAGCAGTGAGACGATGAACACTGAAGCTTTCTTT.